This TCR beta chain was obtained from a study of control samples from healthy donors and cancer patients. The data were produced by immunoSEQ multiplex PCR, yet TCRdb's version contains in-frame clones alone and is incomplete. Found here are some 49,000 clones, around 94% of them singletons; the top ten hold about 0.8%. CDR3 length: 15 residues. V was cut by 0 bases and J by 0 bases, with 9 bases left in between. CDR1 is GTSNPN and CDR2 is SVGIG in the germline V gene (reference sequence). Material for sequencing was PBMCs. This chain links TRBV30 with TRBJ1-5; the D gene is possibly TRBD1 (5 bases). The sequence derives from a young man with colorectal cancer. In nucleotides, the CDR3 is TGTGCCTGGAGTGTAACAGGTTATAGCAATCAGCCCCAGCATTTT. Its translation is CAWSVTGYSNQPQHF.